The 16 T cell receptor beta chains below were found in one sample sequenced in a study of blood T cell repertoires in COVID-19. Method: immunoSEQ multiplex PCR; TCRdb's copy keeps in-frame clones and lacks some. Seen here are some 450,000 clones, 70% to 90% observed once, and the top ten hold less than 0.95%. Sequencing was carried out using peripheral blood. All receptors derive from a man between 18 and 35 years old with COVID-19, enrolled during active disease.

The rearrangement joins TRBV7-9 to TRBJ2-1; D might be TRBD1 (6 bases). Trimming removed 1 base from V and 3 bases from J, with 13 bases in between. Germline V gene lookup returns CDR1 SEHNR and CDR2 FQNEAQ (reference sequence). The CDR3 has 16 amino acids. CDR3 sequence (DNA): TGTGCCAGCAGCTTAGGGGTGGGGGACAACTACAATGAGCAGTTCTTC. This encodes CASSLGVGDNYNEQFF. The variable domain in full, with the rest retrieved from reference TRBV7-9 and TRBJ2-1, is DTGVSQNPRHKITKRGQNVTFRCDPISEHNRLYWYRQTLGQGPEFLTYFQNEAQLEKSRLLSDRFSAERPKGSFSTLEIQRTEQGDSAMYLCASSLGVGDNYNEQFFGPGTRLTVL.

This chain links TRBV16 with TRBJ2-1, with D possibly being TRBD2 (6 bases). The V end was cut by 1 base, the J end by 6 bases, with 7 bases between. Per the germline V gene, CDR1 is KGHSY and CDR2 is FQNENV. The CDR3 runs 13 residues. CDR3 sequence: CASSQLGGNEQFF. In DNA form, the CDR3 reads TGTGCCAGCAGCCAATTGGGGGGCAATGAGCAGTTCTTC.

This chain connects TRBV2 to TRBJ2-3; the match to TRBD2 covers 10 bases. V dropped 8 bases and J dropped 3; count of bases not matched to a gene: 5. The length of the CDR3 is 14 residues. From germline, CDR1 is SNHLY and CDR2 FYNNEI. The CDR3 DNA reads as TGTGCCAGCGCCCTAGCGGGGGTAACAGATACGCAGTATTTT. It translates to CASALAGVTDTQYF.

J is TRBJ1-1 and V is TRBV6-5; no definite D call. Germline CDR1 reads MNHEY; CDR2 reads SVGAGI. This CDR3 region has 11 residues. Trimming removed 6 bases at V and 10 bases at J, with 12 bases between. The CDR3 region is CASSDIPLAFF. CDR3 coding DNA: TGTGCCAGCAGCGACATCCCTTTAGCTTTCTTT.

J is TRBJ2-2 and V is TRBV24-1; 7 bases fit TRBD2. With 3 bases clipped from V and 1 base from J, the junction kept 1 base outside the gene matches. This CDR3 contains 15 residues. Germline loops: CDR1 KGHDR, CDR2 SFDVKD. The CDR3 loop reads CATSDGTMNTGELFF. For the CDR3, the DNA is TGTGCCACCAGTGATGGGACTATGAACACCGGGGAGCTGTTTTTT.

The gene calls are TRBV6-2 or TRBV6-3 and TRBJ1-1; D unresolved. With 7 bases removed from V and 0 bases from J, the gap between germline ends came to 18 bases. Per the germline V gene, CDR1 is MNHEY and CDR2 is SVGEGT. The CDR3 has 16 residues. The CDR3 sequence is CASIPSEGRLNTEAFF. CDR3 nucleotides: TGTGCCAGCATCCCGTCCGAAGGGAGGTTGAACACTGAAGCTTTCTTT.

V usage is TRBV4-1 and J usage is TRBJ1-2; the match to TRBD1 covers 10 bases. Germline V gene lookup returns CDR1 MGHRA and CDR2 YSYEKL. After removal of 2 bases from V and 5 bases from J, the junction contained 5 bases not matched to a gene. The CDR3 has 15 amino acids. As DNA, the CDR3 is TGCGCCAGCAGCCAACAGGGACAGGGGAAATATGGCTACACCTTC. Translating it yields CASSQQGQGKYGYTF.

This clone showed up just a few times. The chain links TRBV6-5 to TRBJ1-2, with 9 bases fitting TRBD1. The V segment lost 6 bases and the J segment 6 bases; nucleotides outside the gene matches: 8. Germline-derived CDR1 and CDR2 are MNHEY and SVGAGI. The CDR3 totals 14 residues. CDR3 bases: TGTGCCAGCAGCCCCCGGGACAGGGTTAATGGCTACACCTTC. Protein sequence: CASSPRDRVNGYTF.

The rearrangement links TRBV20-1 to TRBJ2-2; TRBD1 matches at 11 bases. The CDR3 loop spans 16 amino acids. Germline CDR1 reads DFQATT; CDR2 reads SNEGSKA (reference sequence). Losses at the gene ends were 6 bases for V and 4 bases for J; bases not matched to a gene: 10. The CDR3 here is CSASIPGQGVTGELFF. CDR3 sequence (DNA): TGCAGTGCAAGTATTCCGGGACAGGGGGTCACCGGGGAGCTGTTTTTT.

The V and J genes are TRBV5-1 and TRBJ1-1, with 9 bases matching TRBD1. V shed 4 bases and J 4 bases; nucleotides not matched to a gene: 5. CDR1 is SGHRS, CDR2 YFSETQ, per germline. The CDR3 loop spans 14 amino acids. In DNA, the CDR3 is TGCGCCAGCAGCCCCGGGACAGGGTCCACTGAAGCTTTCTTT. Translated: CASSPGTGSTEAFF.

This chain connects TRBV6-5 to TRBJ2-7, with D maybe TRBD1 (5 bases). Germline V gives CDR1 MNHEY, CDR2 SVGAGI. The CDR3 spans 15 residues. Trimming took 2 bases from V and 3 from J, leaving 14 bases between them. CDR3 residues: CASSYGPEGDYEQYF. The CDR3 DNA reads TGTGCCAGCAGTTACGGACCCGAAGGGGACTACGAGCAGTACTTC.

This chain connects TRBV11-2 to TRBJ2-1, with 12 bases aligning to TRBD1. The trim removed 5 bases at V and 5 bases at J, leaving 7 bases unmatched. Germline CDR1 reads SGHAT; CDR2 reads FQNNGV. CDR3 size: 16 residues. CDR3 in DNA: TGTGCCAGCAGCGGCACGGGACAGGGGGCGGACAATGAGCAGTTCTTC. Protein: CASSGTGQGADNEQFF.

This chain links TRBV6-5 with TRBJ2-7, with a possible D match to TRBD1 (6 bases). CDR3 length equals 14 residues. Germline V gene data show CDR1 as MNHEY and CDR2 as SVGAGI. V shed 6 bases and J shed 2 bases, with 14 bases lying between them. Here the CDR3 DNA reads TGTGCCAGCAGATGGACAGAGCAGACCTACGAGCAGTACTTC. Its translation is CASRWTEQTYEQYF.

J is TRBJ1-4 and V is TRBV6-6; 7 bases align to TRBD1. Germline loops: CDR1 MNHNY, CDR2 SVGAGI (reference sequence). The ends lost 4 bases at V and 7 bases at J; junction bases unmatched: 6. The CDR3 has 14 residues. CDR3 region: CASSSKGAGEKLFF. In nucleotides, the CDR3 is TGTGCCAGCAGTTCAAAGGGGGCTGGTGAAAAACTGTTTTTT.

The rearrangement links TRBV13 to TRBJ2-3; the match to TRBD2 covers 8 bases. With 1 base clipped from V and 1 base from J, the junction kept 4 bases outside the gene matches. This CDR3 spans 16 amino acids. Germline CDR1 and CDR2: PRHDT and FYEKMQ (reference sequence). CDR3 protein: CASSLDLREGTDTQYF. For the CDR3, the DNA is TGTGCCAGCAGCTTAGATCTGCGGGAGGGCACAGATACGCAGTATTTT. The full variable domain, its missing parts supplied by reference TRBV13 and TRBJ2-3, is AAGVIQSPRHLIKEKRETATLKCYPIPRHDTVYWYQQGPGQDPQFLISFYEKMQSDKGSIPDRFSAQQFSDYHSELNMSSLELGDSALYFCASSLDLREGTDTQYFGPGTRLTVL.

The chain has TRBV7-2 and TRBJ2-3; no clear D gene. V was cut by 7 bases and J by 10 bases, with 18 bases left in between. The CDR3 is 13 residues long. CDR1 and CDR2 from the germline V gene are SGHTA and FQGNSA. The CDR3 sequence is CASKRPPREAQYF. Here the CDR3 DNA reads TGTGCCAGCAAACGGCCTCCCCGAGAGGCGCAGTATTTT.